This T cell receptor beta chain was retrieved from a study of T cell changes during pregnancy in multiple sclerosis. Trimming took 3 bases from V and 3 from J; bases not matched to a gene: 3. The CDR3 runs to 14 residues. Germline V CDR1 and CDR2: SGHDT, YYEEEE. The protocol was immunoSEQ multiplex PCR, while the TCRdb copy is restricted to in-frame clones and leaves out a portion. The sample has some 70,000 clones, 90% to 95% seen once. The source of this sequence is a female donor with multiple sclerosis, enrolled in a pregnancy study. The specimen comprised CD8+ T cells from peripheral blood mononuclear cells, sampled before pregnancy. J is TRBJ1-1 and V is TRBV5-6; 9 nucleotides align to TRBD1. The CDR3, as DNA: TGTGCCAGCAGCTCTTGGACAGGGGACACTGAAGCTTTCTTT. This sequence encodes CASSSWTGDTEAFF.